The present T cell receptor beta chain was sequenced within a study of blood T cell repertoires in COVID-19. Trimming took off 6 bases at V and 1 base at J, with 9 bases between the two ends. The length of the CDR3 is 14 residues. The germline gives CDR1 KGHSH, CDR2 LQKENI. In the original analysis: Using reference gene primer amplification, nucleated cell counts were estimated. Produced via immunoSEQ multiplex PCR; TCRdb's table is partial and in-frame only. That table is the source of V, J and clone size, and D and trimming were worked out from the DNA. The sample holds around 87,000 clones, approximately 77% seen once.

Material for sequencing was peripheral blood. The sequence was collected from a woman older than 75 with acute or convalescent COVID-19. The chain carries TRBV18 and TRBJ1-4, with D perhaps matching TRBD1 (6 bases). The CDR3 region has the DNA TGTGCCAGCTCCCAGGACAGAACTAATGAAAAACTGTTTTTT. Amino acids: CASSQDRTNEKLFF. Variable domain in full (rest from reference TRBV18 and TRBJ1-4): NAGVMQNPRHLVRRRGQEARLRCSPMKGHSHVYWYRQLPEEGLKFMVYLQKENIIDESGMPKERFSAEFPKEGPSILRIQQVVRGDSAAYFCASSQDRTNEKLFFGSGTQLSVL.